The 30 T cell receptor beta chains below were found in one sample sequenced in a study of response to subunit inactivated influenza vaccine. TCRdb used MiXCR to reprocess the RT-PCR reads, holding one entry per CDR3 protein. In the table there are approximately 680,000 distinct CDR3 sequences, less than 20% of which are singletons. The sample in question was PBMCs from blood, obtained about 12 days after vaccination. Every receptor here comes from a man aged 50-60 years who received an inactivated influenza vaccine.

There are a few counts of this clonotype. The chain employs TRBV5-1 and TRBJ1-5; D gene ambiguous. The CDR3 sequence is 13 residues long. Trimming removed 0 bases from V and 7 bases from J, with 8 bases in between. The germline CDR1 and CDR2 sequences are SGHRS and YFSETQ. CDR3 loop: CASSLDIGQPQHF. CDR3 nucleotides: TGCGCCAGCAGCTTGGATATTGGGCAGCCCCAGCATTTT.

The table lists this clonotype with a few counts. The chain joins TRBV20-1 to TRBJ2-3, with D tentatively TRBD2 (6 bases). Germline lookup yields CDR1 DFQATT and CDR2 SNEGSKA (reference sequence). The CDR3 consists of 14 residues. Trimming cost V 7 bases and J 2 bases, with 16 bases left between them. CDR3 sequence reads: CSVPLREYTDTQYF. The CDR3 DNA reads as TGCAGTGTCCCCTTACGGGAGTACACAGATACGCAGTATTTT.

The CDR3 DNA is TGCAGTGGCGCGGGCCTAAGGACTGAAGCTTTCTTT. Its protein is CSGAGLRTEAFF. This chain uses TRBV20-1 with TRBJ1-1; no clear D. Trimming took off 7 bases at V and 5 bases at J, with 14 bases between the two ends. The CDR3 has 12 amino acids. The germline CDR1 and CDR2 sequences are DFQATT and SNEGSKA (reference sequence).

The chain couples TRBV5-6 to TRBJ2-2, with a tentative D call TRBD2 (5 bases). The germline gives CDR1 SGHDT, CDR2 YYEEEE. This CDR3 has 17 amino acids. V was shortened by 4 bases and J by 0 bases, with 16 bases between the two germline ends. As DNA, the CDR3 is TGTGCCAGCAGCCCCCTCTACGGAGGATCGAACACCGGGGAGCTGTTTTTT. Its translation: CASSPLYGGSNTGELFF.

The chain employs TRBV10-3 and TRBJ1-4, with 9 bases matching TRBD1. The junction had 11 bases not matched to a gene; V was cut back by 7 bases and J by 11 bases. The CDR3 is 14 residues long. From germline, CDR1 is ENHRY and CDR2 SYGVKD. The CDR3 coding sequence is TGTGCCATCACCCCGGACAGGGGAGGCGGGAAACTGTTTTTT. Residues: CAITPDRGGGKLFF.

The V gene is TRBV20-1, the J gene TRBJ1-4; D unresolved. From germline, CDR1 is DFQATT and CDR2 SNEGSKA (reference sequence). The CDR3 totals 14 residues. Trimming cost V 0 bases and J 8 bases, with 13 bases left between them. For the CDR3, the DNA is TGCAGTGCTAGAGACTCCTCGACTGGAGAAAAACTGTTTTTT. This encodes CSARDSSTGEKLFF.

This clonotype was detected only a few times. The rearrangement joins TRBV27 to TRBJ2-5; TRBD1 matches 7 bases. CDR1 is MNHEY and CDR2 is SMNVEV in the germline V gene (reference sequence). The CDR3 contains 14 residues. Trimming removed 3 bases from V and 4 bases from J; junction bases left unmatched: 5. The CDR3 loop reads CASSFRDRLETQYF. In DNA, the CDR3 is TGTGCCAGCAGTTTCCGGGACAGACTAGAGACCCAGTACTTC.

This chain joins TRBV5-1 and TRBJ1-1; 7 bases fit TRBD1. From germline, CDR1 is SGHRS and CDR2 YFSETQ. With V trimmed by 6 bases and J by 1 base, 9 bases remained unmatched. This CDR3 comprises 15 residues. CDR3 in DNA: TGCGCCAGCATCCCCCTCCCAGGGGGGAACACTGAAGCTTTCTTT. Protein sequence: CASIPLPGGNTEAFF.

This clonotype was seen repeatedly, ten times or more. V usage is TRBV20-1 and J usage is TRBJ2-7; a possible D gene is TRBD1 (6 bases). Germline CDR1 and CDR2: DFQATT and SNEGSKA (reference sequence). The V end lost 0 bases, the J end lost 3 bases, and 18 bases lay between the germline ends. The CDR3 extends over 16 amino acids. The CDR3 sequence: CSARELTGGRIYEQYF. CDR3 DNA sequence: TGCAGTGCTAGAGAACTAACTGGGGGCAGGATCTACGAGCAGTACTTC.

This clonotype showed up just once. CDR3 sequence: CASCLGQAQFWRPGTQYF. The CDR3 nucleotides are TGTGCCAGCTGTTTGGGACAGGCCCAATTTTGGCGGCCCGGTACGCAGTATTTT. The rearrangement uses TRBV3-1 and TRBJ2-3, with 8 bases fitting TRBD1. CDR3 length equals 18 residues. Trimming cost V 8 bases and J 8 bases; bases outside gene matches: 24. The germline V gene encodes CDR1 LGHDT and CDR2 YNNKEL (reference sequence).

The chain recombines TRBV24-1 with TRBJ2-3; 9 nucleotides line up with TRBD2. Trimming cost V 2 bases and J 4 bases; bases outside gene matches: 6. The CDR3 extends over 16 amino acids. Germline CDR1 reads KGHDR; CDR2 reads SFDVKD. The CDR3 loop is CATSDSGGGAADTQYF. The CDR3 DNA is TGTGCCACCAGTGATTCTGGCGGGGGGGCGGCAGATACGCAGTATTTT.

The chain links TRBV20-1 to TRBJ2-3; 11 nucleotides align to TRBD2. With 3 bases clipped from V and 3 bases from J, the junction kept 14 bases outside the gene matches. Germline assignment: CDR1 DFQATT and CDR2 SNEGSKA (reference sequence). This CDR3 region has 18 residues. The CDR3 sequence: CSASRRLTSGGWTDTQYF. CDR3 nucleotides: TGCAGTGCTAGTCGCAGGCTAACTAGCGGGGGTTGGACAGATACGCAGTATTTT.

This clonotype has just a few counts. V gene TRBV6-1 combines with J gene TRBJ2-7, with 10 bases aligning to TRBD2. The junction had 2 bases not matched to a gene; V was cut back by 8 bases and J by 4 bases. Germline CDR1 and CDR2: MNHNS and SASEGT. The CDR3 loop spans 12 amino acids. Here the CDR3 reads CASGLAAYEQYF. The CDR3 DNA follows: TGTGCCAGCGGACTAGCGGCTTACGAGCAGTACTTC.

The chain is built from TRBV5-1 and TRBJ2-7; TRBD2 is a possible D gene (7 bases). Between the trimmed V and J ends, which lost 5 bases and 7 bases, there was a span of 16 bases. Germline CDR1 reads SGHRS; CDR2 reads YFSETQ. This CDR3 contains 13 residues. This CDR3 is CASRTLGGQEQYF. DNA of the CDR3: TGCGCCAGCAGGACTTTGGGGGGGCAAGAGCAGTACTTC.

This clonotype was detected only a few times. This chain connects TRBV7-2 to TRBJ2-7; D might be TRBD1 (6 bases). V was cut by 4 bases and J by 7 bases, with 11 bases left in between. CDR1 and CDR2 (germline): SGHTA, FQGNSA. This CDR3 has 12 amino acids. The CDR3 nucleotides are TGTGCCAGCAGCTATGCTACAGGGGAGCAGTACTTC. Protein product: CASSYATGEQYF.

This clonotype was picked up many times. The chain is built from TRBV15 and TRBJ2-3; D gene unclear. The germline V gene has CDR1 LNHNV and CDR2 YYDKDF (reference sequence). V lost 1 base to trimming and J lost 0 bases, with 11 bases between them. The CDR3 length is 16 residues. The CDR3 loop reads CATSRGLAVSTDTQYF. For the CDR3, the DNA is TGTGCCACCAGCAGAGGGTTGGCGGTAAGCACAGATACGCAGTATTTT.

The rearrangement links TRBV6-1 to TRBJ2-5; TRBD2 matches 16 bases. Losses at the gene ends were 8 bases for V and 6 bases for J; bases not matched to a gene: 3. Germline V gene data show CDR1 as MNHNS and CDR2 as SASEGT. There are 14 residues in the CDR3. CDR3 DNA sequence: TGTGCCAGCGAGGGACTAGCGGGGGGGCAGACCCAGTACTTC. Translating it yields CASEGLAGGQTQYF.

This clonotype was seen a few times. The chain's CDR3 is CASSQGLSMNTEAFF. The CDR3 DNA reads TGTGCCTCCTCACAGGGACTATCGATGAACACTGAAGCTTTCTTT. V gene TRBV30 combines with J gene TRBJ1-1; D perhaps matches TRBD1 (6 bases). Germline V gene sequence: CDR1 GTSNPN, CDR2 SVGIG (reference sequence). CDR3 size: 15 residues. The V end was cut by 7 bases, the J end by 0 bases, with 18 bases between.

This clonotype occurred many times. The chain's CDR3 is CASSPGRSEQYF. The CDR3 bases are TGTGCCAGCAGCCCGGGGAGGAGCGAGCAGTACTTC. The chain links TRBV5-5 to TRBJ2-7, with D possibly being TRBD2 (6 bases). V was pared by 4 bases and J by 6 bases, with 11 bases between. The germline V gene has CDR1 SGHKS and CDR2 YYEKEE (reference sequence). CDR3 length: 12 amino acids.

The rearrangement links TRBV20-1 to TRBJ2-7, with 7 bases lining up with TRBD1. Trimming cost V 1 base and J 6 bases; bases outside gene matches: 9. The CDR3 length is 14 residues. Germline V gives CDR1 DFQATT, CDR2 SNEGSKA (reference sequence). CDR3 loop: CSARAGDRVTEQYF. The CDR3 DNA reads TGCAGTGCTAGAGCAGGCGACAGGGTAACCGAGCAGTACTTC.

This chain connects TRBV28 to TRBJ1-2, with no clear D. The CDR3 has 14 residues. Germline V gene lookup returns CDR1 MDHEN and CDR2 SYDVKM. Trimming stripped 1 base from V and 3 bases from J, with 9 bases between. The DNA of the CDR3 is TGTGCCAGCAGTTTATCCGGGTTAGACTATGGCTACACCTTC. Amino acid sequence: CASSLSGLDYGYTF.

The genes are TRBV5-1 and TRBJ2-6; D possibly uses TRBD1 or TRBD2 (5 bases each). This CDR3 has 15 residues. The germline V gene encodes CDR1 SGHRS and CDR2 YFSETQ. Trimming took 4 bases from V and 0 from J, leaving 8 bases between them. CDR3 loop: CASSGGLSGANVLTF. The CDR3 DNA sequence: TGCGCCAGCAGCGGGGGTCTCTCTGGGGCCAACGTCCTGACTTTC.

This clonotype has at least ten counts. The CDR3 is CASSQERAGANEKLFF. DNA for the CDR3: TGTGCCAGCAGCCAAGAAAGGGCGGGTGCTAATGAAAAACTGTTTTTT. The rearrangement joins TRBV4-2 to TRBJ1-4; D not certain. Trimming removed 0 bases at V and 3 bases at J, with 11 bases between. CDR3 size: 16 residues. Germline V CDR1 and CDR2: LGHNA, YNFKEQ.

This clonotype was counted a few times. The chain joins TRBV7-3 to TRBJ2-1, with 8 nucleotides matching TRBD1. Germline lookup yields CDR1 SGHTA and CDR2 FQGTGA. The CDR3 extends over 19 amino acids. The trim removed 3 bases at V and 0 bases at J, leaving 13 bases unmatched. This CDR3 is CASSFPDRARGFSYNEQFF. The CDR3 DNA is TGTGCCAGCAGCTTCCCGGACAGGGCTCGTGGATTCTCCTACAATGAGCAGTTCTTC.

V gene TRBV10-3 combines with J gene TRBJ2-3; either TRBD1 or TRBD2 may supply D (5 bases each). Germline V gene sequence: CDR1 ENHRY, CDR2 SYGVKD. This CDR3 spans 17 amino acids. Between the trimmed V and J ends, which lost 10 bases and 0 bases, there was a span of 23 bases. CDR3 nucleotides: TGTGCCACCTACGCCGCCTGGGGGTCCCCTAGCACAGATACGCAGTATTTT. Residues: CATYAAWGSPSTDTQYF.

For this clonotype: The junction differs from germline at one of its ends, possibly a read error. The chain couples TRBV20-1 to TRBJ2-3, with TRBD2 matching over 9 bases. CDR3 size: 19 residues. CDR1 and CDR2 (germline): DFQATT, SNEGSKA (reference sequence). The CDR3 sequence is CRARDFLAGITYSTDTQYF. The DNA for the CDR3 is TGCAGGGCTAGAGATTTTCTAGCGGGAATAACTTATAGCACAGATACGCAGTATTTT.

This clonotype was detected only a few times. The chain combines TRBV27 with TRBJ2-5, with D uncertain. The germline gives CDR1 MNHEY, CDR2 SMNVEV (reference sequence). This CDR3 contains 13 residues. Trimming removed 5 bases at V and 9 bases at J, with 16 bases between. CDR3 region: CASSTTPGSAQYF. CDR3 sequence (DNA): TGTGCCAGCAGTACAACCCCCGGTAGTGCCCAGTACTTC.

This clonotype has more than one count but fewer than ten. The chain links TRBV20-1 to TRBJ2-1; 9 bases align to TRBD2. Germline V gene sequence: CDR1 DFQATT, CDR2 SNEGSKA (reference sequence). The CDR3 consists of 13 residues. The ends lost 5 bases at V and 5 bases at J; junction bases unmatched: 4. The CDR3 spells CSAWPSGNNEQFF. In nucleotides, the CDR3 is TGCAGTGCTTGGCCTAGCGGGAACAATGAGCAGTTCTTC.

This clonotype was observed a few times. The chain combines TRBV7-2 with TRBJ2-5; TRBD1 might be the D (6 bases). Per germline, CDR1 SGHTA and CDR2 FQGNSA. The CDR3 runs to 14 residues. Trimming removed 5 bases from V and 3 bases from J, with 13 bases in between. CDR3 region: CASSLYRVEETQYF. The CDR3 DNA is TGTGCCAGCAGCCTCTACAGGGTGGAAGAGACCCAGTACTTC.

The rearrangement joins TRBV7-9 to TRBJ2-7; D unresolved. Trimming removed 5 bases at V and 6 bases at J, with 8 bases between. CDR3 length equals 11 residues. Per germline, CDR1 SEHNR and CDR2 FQNEAQ (reference sequence). CDR3 coding DNA: TGTGCCAGCAGCGCTAATTTCGAGCAGTACTTC. Residues: CASSANFEQYF.